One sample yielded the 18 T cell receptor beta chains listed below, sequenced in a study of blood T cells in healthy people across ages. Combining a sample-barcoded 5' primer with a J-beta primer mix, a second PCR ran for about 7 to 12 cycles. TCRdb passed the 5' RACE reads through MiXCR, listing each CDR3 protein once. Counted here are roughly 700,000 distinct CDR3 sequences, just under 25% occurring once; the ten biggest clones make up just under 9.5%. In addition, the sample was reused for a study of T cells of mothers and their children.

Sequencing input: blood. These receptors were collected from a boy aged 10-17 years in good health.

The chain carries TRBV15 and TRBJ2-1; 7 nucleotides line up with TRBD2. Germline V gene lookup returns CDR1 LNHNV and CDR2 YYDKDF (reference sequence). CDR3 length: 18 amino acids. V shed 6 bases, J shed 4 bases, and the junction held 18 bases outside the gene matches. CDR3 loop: CATRDERSGGGYYNEQFF. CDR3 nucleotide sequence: TGTGCCACCAGAGATGAGAGGTCTGGCGGGGGATATTACAATGAGCAGTTCTTC.

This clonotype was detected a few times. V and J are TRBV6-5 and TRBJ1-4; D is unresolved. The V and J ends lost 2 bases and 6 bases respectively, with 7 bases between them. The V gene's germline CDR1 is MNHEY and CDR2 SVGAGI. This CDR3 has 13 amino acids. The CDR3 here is CASSYGSDEKLFF. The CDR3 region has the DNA TGTGCCAGCAGTTACGGGTCCGATGAAAAACTGTTTTTT.

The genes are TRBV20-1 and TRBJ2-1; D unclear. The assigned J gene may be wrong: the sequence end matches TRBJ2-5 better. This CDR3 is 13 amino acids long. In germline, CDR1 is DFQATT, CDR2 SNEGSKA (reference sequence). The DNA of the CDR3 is TGCAGTGCTAGAGATCTGGGGTCAAAGACCCAGTACTTC. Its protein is CSARDLGSKTQYF.

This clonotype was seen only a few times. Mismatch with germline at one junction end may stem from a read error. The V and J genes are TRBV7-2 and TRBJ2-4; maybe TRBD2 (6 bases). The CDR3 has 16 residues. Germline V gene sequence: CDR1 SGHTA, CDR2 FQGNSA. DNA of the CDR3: TGTGCCAGCAGCTTAGCCGGGACTGTAGCCAAAAGCATTCAGTACTTC. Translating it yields CASSLAGTVAKSIQYF.

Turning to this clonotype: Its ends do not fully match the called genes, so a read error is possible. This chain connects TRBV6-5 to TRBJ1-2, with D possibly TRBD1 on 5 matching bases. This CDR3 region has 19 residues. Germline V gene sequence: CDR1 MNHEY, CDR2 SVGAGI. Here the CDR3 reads CASSYTQPDVTETYGGYTF. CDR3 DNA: TGTGCCAGCAGTTACACACAACCCGACGTGACAGAAACATATGGAGGCTACACTTTC.

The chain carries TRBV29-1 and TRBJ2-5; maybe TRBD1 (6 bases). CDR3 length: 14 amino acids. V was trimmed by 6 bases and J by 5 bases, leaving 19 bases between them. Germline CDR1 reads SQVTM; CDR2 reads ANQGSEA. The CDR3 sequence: CSVRTVLLKETQYF. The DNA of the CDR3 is TGCAGCGTCCGGACAGTATTGTTGAAGGAGACCCAGTACTTC.

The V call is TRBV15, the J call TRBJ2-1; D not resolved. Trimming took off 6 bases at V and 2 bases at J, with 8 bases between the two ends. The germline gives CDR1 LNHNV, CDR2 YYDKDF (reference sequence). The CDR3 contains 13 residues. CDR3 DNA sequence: TGTGCCACCAGGAAGGGAACCTACAATGAGCAGTTCTTC. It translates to CATRKGTYNEQFF. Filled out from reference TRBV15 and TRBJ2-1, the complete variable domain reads DAMVIQNPRYQVTQFGKPVTLSCSQTLNHNVMYWYQQKSSQAPKLLFHYYDKDFNNEADTPDNFQSRRPNTSFCFLDIRSPGLGDTAMYLCATRKGTYNEQFFGPGTRLTVL.

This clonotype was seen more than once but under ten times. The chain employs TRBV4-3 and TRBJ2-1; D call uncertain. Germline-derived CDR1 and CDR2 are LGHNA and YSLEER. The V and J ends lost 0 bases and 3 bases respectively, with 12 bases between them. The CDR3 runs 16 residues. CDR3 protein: CASSQDHEFRYNEQFF. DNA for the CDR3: TGCGCCAGCAGCCAAGATCACGAATTCCGCTACAATGAGCAGTTCTTC.

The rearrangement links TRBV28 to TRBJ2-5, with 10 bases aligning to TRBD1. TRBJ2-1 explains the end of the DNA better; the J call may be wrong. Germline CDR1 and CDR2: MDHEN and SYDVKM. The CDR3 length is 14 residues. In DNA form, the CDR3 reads TGTGCCAGCTACCGGGACAGGGGTGAGAATGAGCAGTTCTTC. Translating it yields CASYRDRGENEQFF.

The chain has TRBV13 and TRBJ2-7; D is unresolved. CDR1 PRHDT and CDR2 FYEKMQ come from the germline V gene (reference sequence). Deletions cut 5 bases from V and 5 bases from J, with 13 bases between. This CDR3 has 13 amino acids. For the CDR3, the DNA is TGTGCCAGCAGCCCGATTGGACGTCACGAGCAGTACTTC. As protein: CASSPIGRHEQYF. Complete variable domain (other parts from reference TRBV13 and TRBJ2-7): AAGVIQSPRHLIKEKRETATLKCYPIPRHDTVYWYQQGPGQDPQFLISFYEKMQSDKGSIPDRFSAQQFSDYHSELNMSSLELGDSALYFCASSPIGRHEQYFGPGTRLTVT.

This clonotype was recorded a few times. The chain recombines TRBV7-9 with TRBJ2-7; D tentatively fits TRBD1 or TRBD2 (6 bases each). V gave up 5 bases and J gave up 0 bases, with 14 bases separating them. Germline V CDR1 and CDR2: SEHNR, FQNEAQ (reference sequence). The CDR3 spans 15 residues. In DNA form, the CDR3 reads TGTGCCAGCAGCGAGGGGGGATCTGGCTCCTACGAGCAGTACTTC. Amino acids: CASSEGGSGSYEQYF.

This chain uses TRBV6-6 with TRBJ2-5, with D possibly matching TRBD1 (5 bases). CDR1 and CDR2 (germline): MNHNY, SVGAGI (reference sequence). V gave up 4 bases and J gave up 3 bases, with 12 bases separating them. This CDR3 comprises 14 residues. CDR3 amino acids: CASSSRGREETQYF. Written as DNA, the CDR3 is TGTGCCAGCAGTTCTAGGGGCAGGGAAGAGACCCAGTACTTC.

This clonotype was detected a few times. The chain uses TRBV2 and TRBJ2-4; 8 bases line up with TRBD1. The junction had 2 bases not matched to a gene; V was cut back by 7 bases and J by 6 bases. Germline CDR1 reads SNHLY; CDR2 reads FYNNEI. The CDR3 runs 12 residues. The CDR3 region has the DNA TGTGCCAGCATAGGACAGGGAAACATTCAGTACTTC. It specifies CASIGQGNIQYF.

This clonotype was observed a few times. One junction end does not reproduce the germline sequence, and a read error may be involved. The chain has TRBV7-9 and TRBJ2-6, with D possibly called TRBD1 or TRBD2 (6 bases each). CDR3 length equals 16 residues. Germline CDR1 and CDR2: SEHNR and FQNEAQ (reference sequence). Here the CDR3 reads CAGSRGQSSGANVLTF. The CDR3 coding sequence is TGTGCCGGCAGCCGGGGGCAGAGCTCTGGGGCCAACGTCCTGACTTTC.

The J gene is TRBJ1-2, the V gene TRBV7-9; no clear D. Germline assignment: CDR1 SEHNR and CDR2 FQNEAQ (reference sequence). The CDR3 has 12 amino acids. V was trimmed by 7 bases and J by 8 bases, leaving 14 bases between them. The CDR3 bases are TGTGCCAGCACCGCAACCTCTGGGGGCTACACCTTC. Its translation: CASTATSGGYTF.

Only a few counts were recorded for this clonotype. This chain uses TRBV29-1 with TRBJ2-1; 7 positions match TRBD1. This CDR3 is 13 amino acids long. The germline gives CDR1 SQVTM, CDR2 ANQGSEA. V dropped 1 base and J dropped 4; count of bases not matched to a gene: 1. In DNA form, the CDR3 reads TGCAGCGTTGAAGGCAGGGGGTACAATGAGCAGTTCTTC. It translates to CSVEGRGYNEQFF.

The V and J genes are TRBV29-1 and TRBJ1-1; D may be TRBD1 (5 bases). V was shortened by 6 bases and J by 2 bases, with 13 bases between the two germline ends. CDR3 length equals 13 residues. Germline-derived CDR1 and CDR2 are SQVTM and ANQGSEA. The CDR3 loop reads CSVQRDSNTEAFF. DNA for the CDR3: TGCAGCGTCCAAAGAGACAGCAACACTGAAGCTTTCTTT.

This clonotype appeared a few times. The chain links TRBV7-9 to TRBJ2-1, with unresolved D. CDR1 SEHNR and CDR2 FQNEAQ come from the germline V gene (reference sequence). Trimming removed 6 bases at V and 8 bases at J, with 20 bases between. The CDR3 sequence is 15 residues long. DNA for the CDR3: TGTGCCAGCAGATCTCAGGACCCCAGCGTGGATGAGCAGTTCTTC. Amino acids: CASRSQDPSVDEQFF.